The present T cell receptor beta chain was sequenced within a study of blood T cells in healthy people across ages. This clonotype was seen a handful of times. Its antigen remains unidentified. The amount of total RNA extracted per sample was at least 6 micrograms. General study results and limits: TCR beta diversity, measured per million T cells, fell in a roughly linear way with age.

Germline CDR1 is MNHEY and CDR2 is SVGEGT. The V end lost 8 bases, the J end lost 6 bases, and 7 bases lay between the germline ends. This CDR3 is 10 amino acids long. For the second PCR, which ran for roughly 7 to 11 cycles, a sample-barcoded 5' primer and a J-beta primer mix were used. Unique molecular identifiers of 12 random nucleotides labeled each cDNA. Paired-end reads containing CDR3 totaled no fewer than 2.5 million for each sample. MiXCR, applied by TCRdb to the 5' RACE reads, yields one record per CDR3 protein. This sample yields roughly 640,000 distinct CDR3 sequences, of which about 30% are seen a single time; around 16% belongs to the top ten.

Sequencing input: blood. V usage is TRBV6-2 or TRBV6-3 and J usage is TRBJ1-2; D is unclear. This clonotype was obtained from a woman aged 80 or over in good health. The CDR3 spells CASRDDGYTF. The DNA of the CDR3 is TGTGCCAGCCGAGATGATGGCTACACCTTC.